This is a list of T cell receptor beta chains from one sample in a study of T cells in Graves' hyperthyroidism and ophthalmopathy. TCRdb called the multiplex PCR reads again in MiXCR, with one record for every CDR3 protein. This sample has roughly 500,000 distinct CDR3 sequences, with approximately 23% found just once. Specimen: blood. The receptors come from a woman between 65 and 79 years old with Graves' ophthalmopathy. Each CDR3 is given with its conserved first and last residue. A D gene is named only where the DNA matches it firmly. Clone size is not always given. Where it is, it says once, few, many or a class for expanded clones.

size,D,J,V,CDR3,DNA
-,TRBD1,TRBJ2-7,TRBV29-1,CSVEGDRGGIYEQYF,TGCAGCGTTGAAGGTGACAGGGGAGGTATATACGAGCAGTACTTC
few,-,TRBJ1-1,TRBV30,CAWSAFSGGEAFF,TGTGCCTGGAGTGCTTTCTCGGGGGGAGAAGCTTTCTTT
-,-,TRBJ2-7,TRBV11-1,CASGTTSYEQYF,TGTGCCAGCGGGACCACCTCCTACGAGCAGTACTTC
many,-,TRBJ1-1,TRBV6-1,CASQKTSGTANTEAFF,TGTGCCAGCCAAAAAACCTCCGGGACGGCGAACACTGAAGCTTTCTTT
few,-,TRBJ1-1,TRBV4-1,CASSPDILVNTEAFF,TGCGCCAGCAGCCCGGACATTCTAGTAAACACTGAAGCTTTCTTT
-,TRBD2,TRBJ2-2,TRBV4-3,CASSQPTSGRSTGELFF,TGCGCCAGCAGCCAACCGACTAGCGGGAGATCCACCGGGGAGCTGTTTTTT
once,-,TRBJ2-2,TRBV5-4,CASSLASRGNTGELFF,TGTGCCAGCAGCTTGGCCTCGCGGGGGAACACCGGGGAGCTGTTTTTT
-,-,TRBJ2-1,TRBV30,CAWEVGPSGLTYNEQFF,TGTGCCTGGGAGGTGGGCCCTAGTGGATTAACGTACAATGAGCAGTTCTTC
-,-,TRBJ2-7,TRBV7-9,CASSLDTGNSYEQYF,TGTGCCAGCAGCTTAGATACAGGGAACTCCTACGAGCAGTACTTC
-,TRBD2,TRBJ2-7,TRBV5-6,CASSLGTWSGIYEQYF,TGTGCCAGCAGCCTTGGAACCTGGAGCGGGATTTACGAGCAGTACTTC
-,-,TRBJ2-5,TRBV6-5,CASSWGALGTQYF,TGTGCCAGCAGTTGGGGGGCCCTAGGGACCCAGTACTTC
many,TRBD1,TRBJ1-5,TRBV12-3/TRBV12-4,CASSIQGFHQPQHF,TGTGCCAGCAGTATACAGGGGTTTCATCAGCCCCAGCATTTT
few,-,TRBJ1-4,TRBV6-5,CASSYPLESGEKLFF,TGTGCCAGCAGTTACCCCCTTGAAAGCGGGGAAAAACTGTTTTTT
many,-,TRBJ1-1,TRBV2,CASVGLRGRTEAFF,TGTGCCAGCGTTGGGCTCAGGGGTCGGACTGAAGCTTTCTTT
many,-,TRBJ1-1,TRBV6-2/TRBV6-3,CASTRTVQNTEAFF,TGTGCCAGCACAAGGACTGTCCAGAACACTGAAGCTTTCTTT
many,TRBD2,TRBJ2-3,TRBV3-1,CASSRTGLAGGTQYF,TGTGCCAGCAGCCGAACGGGACTAGCGGGAGGAACGCAGTATTTT
few,-,TRBJ1-3,TRBV30,CAWSVSGAGNTIYF,TGTGCCTGGAGTGTATCAGGGGCTGGAAACACCATATATTTT